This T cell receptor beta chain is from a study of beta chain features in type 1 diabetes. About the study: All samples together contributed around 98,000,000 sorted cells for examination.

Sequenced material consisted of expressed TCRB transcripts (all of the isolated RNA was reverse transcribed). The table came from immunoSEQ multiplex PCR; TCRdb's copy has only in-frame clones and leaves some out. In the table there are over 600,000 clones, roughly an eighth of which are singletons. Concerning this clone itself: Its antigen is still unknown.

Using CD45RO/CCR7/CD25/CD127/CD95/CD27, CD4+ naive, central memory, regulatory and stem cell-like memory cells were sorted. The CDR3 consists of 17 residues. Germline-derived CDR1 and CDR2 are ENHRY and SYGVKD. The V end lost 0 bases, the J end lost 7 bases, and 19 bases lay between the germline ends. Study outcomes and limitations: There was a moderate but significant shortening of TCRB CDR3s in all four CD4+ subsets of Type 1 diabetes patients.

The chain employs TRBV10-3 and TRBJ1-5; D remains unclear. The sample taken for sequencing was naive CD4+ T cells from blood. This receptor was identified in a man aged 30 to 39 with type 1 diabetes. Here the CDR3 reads CAISESQGLSSRQPQHF. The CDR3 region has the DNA TGTGCCATCAGTGAGTCGCAAGGACTAAGTTCTCGGCAGCCCCAGCATTTT.